Included here is one TCR beta chain sequence, with context. The germline V gene encodes CDR1 DFQATT and CDR2 SNEGSKA (reference sequence). The V gene end was trimmed by 0 bases and the J gene end by 8 bases; junction bases not matched to a gene: 8. The CDR3 loop spans 16 amino acids. This entry comes from a study of early T cells in non-severe SARS-CoV-2 infection. TCRdb processed the 5' RACE reads anew with MiXCR; each CDR3 protein has one entry. Here the sample spans some 96,000 distinct CDR3 sequences, around 10% being singletons. The chain employs TRBV20-1 and TRBJ2-3; TRBD2 aligns across 13 bases. The source of this sequence is an adult who was a healthcare worker with PCR-confirmed SARS-CoV-2 infection or an uninfected control (not recorded which). The material sequenced was whole blood, taken at baseline. This chain's CDR3 is CSARDGLAGVHGTQYF. The DNA of the CDR3 is TGCAGTGCTAGAGATGGACTAGCGGGGGTACACGGTACGCAGTATTTT.